This T cell receptor beta chain was retrieved from a study of blood T cell repertoires in COVID-19. The wider study: From the United States, Italy and Spain came samples of acute and convalescent COVID-19.

Per the germline V gene, CDR1 is WSHSY and CDR2 is SAAADI. V was pared by 2 bases and J by 4 bases, with 7 bases between. CDR3 size: 13 residues. Measured with immunoSEQ multiplex PCR; TCRdb has only the in-frame clones, and not every one. The sample holds 20,000 to 25,000 clones, about 91% seen once. The sample consisted of peripheral blood. The source is a man between 65 and 85 years old with active COVID-19. This chain connects TRBV10-2 to TRBJ2-3; D is unclear. The DNA for the CDR3 is TGCGCCAGCAGTGAGGTAGGAGCAGATACGCAGTATTTT. Protein: CASSEVGADTQYF.